Below are 30 T cell receptor beta chains sequenced from a single sample in a study of T cell responses to AZD1222 COVID-19 vaccine. Using immunoSEQ multiplex PCR, the repertoire was profiled, and TCRdb retains in-frame clones only, with some absent. The table has approximately 140,000 clones, less than 95% seen once; the top ten hold 7% to 9%. Sample: peripheral blood, taken 28 days after the second dose of the MenACWY control vaccine. Source of these receptors: an adult who received the MenACWY meningococcal vaccine as a control.

The chain has TRBV5-6 and TRBJ1-5, with 9 positions matching TRBD1. J gave up 2 bases and V 4 bases, and 7 bases lay outside the gene matches. The germline V gene encodes CDR1 SGHDT and CDR2 YYEEEE. The CDR3 extends over 16 amino acids. The CDR3 DNA follows: TGTGCCAGCAGCGTCAACAGGGGGCAGGGCAATCAGCCCCAGCATTTT. Its protein is CASSVNRGQGNQPQHF.

The CDR3 region is CSVAVADANTDTQYF. The CDR3 DNA reads as TGCAGCGTTGCGGTGGCAGACGCAAACACAGATACGCAGTATTTT. The chain recombines TRBV29-1 with TRBJ2-3; no definite D call. Trimming left V 4 bases short and J 2 bases short, with 16 bases between. The germline gives CDR1 SQVTM, CDR2 ANQGSEA. The CDR3 is made up of 15 amino acids.

The chain has TRBV2 and TRBJ1-1; D not resolved. Germline CDR1 reads SNHLY; CDR2 reads FYNNEI. The CDR3 covers 12 residues. V shed 5 bases and J shed 3 bases, with 7 bases lying between them. CDR3 protein: CASSLQDTEAFF. The CDR3 DNA is TGTGCCAGCAGTCTTCAGGACACTGAAGCTTTCTTT.

The V gene is TRBV5-1, the J gene TRBJ2-7; TRBD2 is a possible D gene (7 bases). This CDR3 region has 15 residues. The V and J ends lost 0 bases and 2 bases respectively, with 12 bases between them. Per the germline V gene, CDR1 is SGHRS and CDR2 is YFSETQ. The CDR3: CASSLAGGLTYEQYF. DNA of the CDR3: TGCGCCAGCAGCTTGGCGGGGGGCCTTACCTACGAGCAGTACTTC.

CDR3 bases: TGTGCCTGGAGTGTAGGAGGGGTTGAGGGGGACGAGCAGTACTTC. Amino acids: CAWSVGGVEGDEQYF. The chain carries TRBV30 and TRBJ2-7; D is perhaps TRBD1 or TRBD2 (6 bases each). CDR3 length: 15 amino acids. V lost 0 bases and J 5 bases, leaving 17 bases between the germline ends. The germline CDR1 and CDR2 sequences are GTSNPN and SVGIG (reference sequence).

The V and J genes are TRBV5-1 and TRBJ1-4; D unresolved. With 1 base removed from V and 0 bases from J, the gap between germline ends came to 4 bases. The CDR3 consists of 14 residues. Germline values: CDR1 SGHRS, CDR2 YFSETQ. CDR3 amino acids: CASSLTTTNEKLFF. The DNA for the CDR3 is TGCGCCAGCAGCTTGACTACAACTAATGAAAAACTGTTTTTT.

The chain couples TRBV19 to TRBJ2-1; D not resolved. CDR1 LNHDA and CDR2 SQIVND come from the germline V gene (reference sequence). This CDR3 spans 14 amino acids. The V end was cut by 3 bases, the J end by 5 bases, with 11 bases between. CDR3 amino acids: CASSISRADNEQFF. The CDR3 DNA reads TGTGCCAGTAGTATCAGTCGCGCCGACAATGAGCAGTTCTTC.

This clone was detected once. This rearrangement joins TRBV27 to TRBJ1-4; D may be TRBD1 (5 bases). The V gene lost 0 bases and the J gene lost 6 bases, with 11 bases spanning the gap. This CDR3 comprises 15 residues. Germline V lookup: CDR1 MNHEY, CDR2 SMNVEV (reference sequence). CDR3 amino acids: CASSLSSQGYEKLFF. The CDR3 DNA reads TGTGCCAGCAGTTTATCGTCCCAGGGCTATGAAAAACTGTTTTTT.

The J gene is TRBJ1-2, the V gene TRBV30; TRBD1 is a possible D gene (5 bases). Trimming pared 5 bases from V and 3 bases from J, leaving 16 bases between. The CDR3 runs 14 residues. Germline lookup yields CDR1 GTSNPN and CDR2 SVGIG (reference sequence). The CDR3 sequence is CAWYSEGRYYGYTF. CDR3 nucleotide sequence: TGTGCCTGGTATTCGGAGGGGAGGTACTATGGCTACACCTTC.

V usage is TRBV6-5 and J usage is TRBJ2-3; TRBD1 is a possible D gene (6 bases). This CDR3 has 15 amino acids. Trimming pared 7 bases from V and 0 bases from J, leaving 14 bases between. CDR1 is MNHEY, CDR2 SVGAGI, per germline. The CDR3 protein is CASNSRDTSTDTQYF. The CDR3, as DNA: TGTGCCAGCAACTCCCGGGACACTAGCACAGATACGCAGTATTTT.

The chain couples TRBV7-6 to TRBJ2-1, with TRBD2 identical over 11 bases. Germline V gene lookup returns CDR1 SGHVS and CDR2 FNYEAQ. Losses at the gene ends were 5 bases for V and 4 bases for J; bases not matched to a gene: 1. This CDR3 has 14 residues. The DNA of the CDR3 is TGTGCCAGCAGCGGGACTAGCGGTTACAATGAGCAGTTCTTC. Encoded protein: CASSGTSGYNEQFF. Full variable domain (missing parts from reference TRBV7-6 and TRBJ2-1): GAGVSQSPRYKVTKRGQDVALRCDPISGHVSLYWYRQALGQGPEFLTYFNYEAQQDKSGLPNDRFSAERPEGSISTLTIQRTEQRDSAMYRCASSGTSGYNEQFFGPGTRLTVL.

The rearrangement links TRBV15 to TRBJ2-2; no clear D. CDR1 and CDR2 from the germline V gene are LNHNV and YYDKDF (reference sequence). V lost 1 base and J lost 6, with 12 bases in between. CDR3 length: 15 residues. CDR3 nucleotide sequence: TGTGCCACCAGCAGAGTCGTTTGGGGTGCCGGGGAGCTGTTTTTT. Translated, it gives CATSRVVWGAGELFF. Using reference TRBV15 and TRBJ2-2 for the parts outside the CDR3, the full variable domain is DAMVIQNPRYQVTQFGKPVTLSCSQTLNHNVMYWYQQKSSQAPKLLFHYYDKDFNNEADTPDNFQSRRPNTSFCFLDIRSPGLGDTAMYLCATSRVVWGAGELFFGEGSRLTVL.

Comment on this clone: Other DNA sequences in the sample encode the same CDR3. The J gene is TRBJ1-3, the V gene TRBV15, with D possibly matching TRBD1 (6 bases). Trimming removed 0 bases at V and 0 bases at J, with 6 bases between. CDR1 is LNHNV and CDR2 is YYDKDF in the germline V gene (reference sequence). The CDR3 runs to 15 residues. The CDR3 loop is CATSRDRGSGNTIYF. As DNA, the CDR3 is TGTGCCACCAGCAGAGACAGGGGCTCTGGAAACACCATATATTTT.

V usage is TRBV5-4 and J usage is TRBJ1-4; possible D gene TRBD1, 5 bases. Looked up from germline, CDR1 is SGHNT and CDR2 is YYREEE (reference sequence). V was trimmed by 4 bases and J by 2 bases, leaving 9 bases between them. The length of the CDR3 is 14 residues. The CDR3 DNA follows: TGTGCCAGCAGCCCGGGGGGGACTAATGAAAAACTGTTTTTT. Protein sequence: CASSPGGTNEKLFF.

The rearrangement uses TRBV6-2 or TRBV6-3 and TRBJ2-1, with 8 bases identical to TRBD1. The germline gives CDR1 MNHEY, CDR2 SVGEGT. The length of the CDR3 is 16 residues. Unmatched junction bases numbered 7, after V lost 6 bases and J lost 0 bases. The CDR3 bases are TGTGCCAGCAGCCGGACAGGGTTTAGCTCCTACAATGAGCAGTTCTTC. Protein product: CASSRTGFSSYNEQFF.

V is TRBV7-2 and J is TRBJ2-1; D might be TRBD1 (6 bases). Germline V gives CDR1 SGHTA, CDR2 FQGNSA. This CDR3 has 14 residues. Trimming cost V 5 bases and J 5 bases, with 13 bases left between them. The CDR3 DNA is TGTGCCAGCAGCCCCGGACAGACCCACAATGAGCAGTTCTTC. Protein sequence: CASSPGQTHNEQFF.

This chain joins TRBV14 and TRBJ2-2; 7 bases match TRBD2. The germline gives CDR1 SGHDN, CDR2 FVKESK. With V trimmed by 5 bases and J by 2 bases, 8 bases remained unmatched. The CDR3 is made up of 16 amino acids. The CDR3, as DNA: TGTGCCAGCAGCTCTTTGGCGGGAGTCAACACCGGGGAGCTGTTTTTT. Residues: CASSSLAGVNTGELFF.

The gene calls are TRBV19 and TRBJ1-5; 8 nucleotides agree with TRBD1. The CDR3 extends over 16 amino acids. The V gene end was trimmed by 7 bases and the J gene end by 4 bases; junction bases not matched to a gene: 12. The V gene's germline CDR1 is LNHDA and CDR2 SQIVND (reference sequence). CDR3 in DNA: TGTGCCAGTAAACACCCCCAAGACAGGGGTAATCAGCCCCAGCATTTT. Its protein product is CASKHPQDRGNQPQHF.

This clone was recorded only once. The chain carries TRBV5-1 and TRBJ2-2, with 13 nucleotides matching TRBD2. Germline trimming cut 5 bases from V and 5 bases from J; bases unmatched to any gene: 6. The CDR3 runs to 16 residues. Germline V gene data show CDR1 as SGHRS and CDR2 as YFSETQ. The CDR3 spells CASSSTSGGATGELFF. The CDR3 DNA reads TGCGCCAGCAGTTCTACTAGCGGGGGGGCGACCGGGGAGCTGTTTTTT.

This sequence joins TRBV9 and TRBJ2-7, with D tentatively TRBD2 (6 bases). CDR1 is SGDLS, CDR2 YYNGEE, per germline. V shed 5 bases and J shed 3 bases, with 21 bases lying between them. This CDR3 has 16 residues. CDR3 residues: CASSPRVAGRIYEQYF. DNA for the CDR3: TGTGCCAGCAGTCCCCGGGTCGCAGGGAGGATCTACGAGCAGTACTTC.

This chain joins TRBV4-3 and TRBJ1-6, with a weak D call TRBD1 (6 bases). The CDR3 sequence is 15 residues long. Germline CDR1 and CDR2: LGHNA and YSLEER. The V and J ends lost 1 base and 5 bases respectively, with 9 bases between them. This chain's CDR3 is CASSQVRGNNSPLHF. The DNA for the CDR3 is TGCGCCAGCAGCCAAGTTAGGGGGAATAATTCACCCCTCCACTTT.

V usage is TRBV12-5 and J usage is TRBJ2-3; 13 bases align to TRBD2. Germline CDR1 reads LGHNT; CDR2 reads FRNRAP. The V segment lost 6 bases and the J segment 5 bases; nucleotides outside the gene matches: 5. CDR3 length: 15 amino acids. The CDR3: CASGYGLAGVDTQYF. The CDR3, as DNA: TGTGCTAGTGGGTATGGACTAGCGGGGGTAGATACGCAGTATTTT.

J is TRBJ1-4 and V is TRBV4-3; the match to TRBD1 covers 11 bases. This CDR3 contains 15 residues. The V and J ends lost 3 bases and 11 bases, in that order; junction bases with no gene match: 8. The germline V gene has CDR1 LGHNA and CDR2 YSLEER. CDR3 region: CASSQSRDRGSKLFF. The DNA for the CDR3 is TGCGCCAGCAGCCAGTCCCGGGACAGGGGGAGCAAACTGTTTTTT.

V gene TRBV6-2 or TRBV6-3 combines with J gene TRBJ2-3; D is tentatively TRBD1 or TRBD2 (5 bases each). CDR3 length equals 12 residues. With 5 bases removed from V and 6 bases from J, the gap between germline ends came to 9 bases. Germline-derived CDR1 and CDR2 are MNHEY and SVGEGT. Written as DNA, the CDR3 is TGTGCCAGCAGTAGGTGGGGGGATACGCAGTATTTT. It is translated as CASSRWGDTQYF.

The chain uses TRBV7-3 and TRBJ1-1, with TRBD1 matching 7 bases. The CDR3 spans 13 residues. CDR1 and CDR2 (germline): SGHTA, FQGTGA. The V gene end was trimmed by 5 bases and the J gene end by 4 bases; junction bases not matched to a gene: 4. The CDR3 nucleotides read TGTGCCAGCAGCGCAAGGGGGCTCACTGAAGCTTTCTTT. Encoded protein: CASSARGLTEAFF.

This chain connects TRBV3-1 (or the pseudogene TRBV3-2) to TRBJ2-2, with D uncertain. The germline V gene has CDR1 LGHDT and CDR2 YNNKEL (reference sequence). The germline V and J ends were trimmed by 5 bases and 2 bases, with 18 bases remaining between them. The CDR3 is 17 residues long. The CDR3 nucleotides are TGTGCCAGCAGCGCCCGCCACCCGGACGGAAACACCGGGGAGCTGTTTTTT. It specifies CASSARHPDGNTGELFF.

This clone was observed a handful of times. The rearrangement joins TRBV4-3 to TRBJ2-2, with 7 nucleotides matching TRBD2. Germline V CDR1 and CDR2: LGHNA, YSLEER. CDR3 length: 17 amino acids. With V trimmed by 2 bases and J by 7 bases, 13 bases remained unmatched. The chain's CDR3 is CASSQPTGRESGGELFF. The CDR3 DNA reads TGCGCCAGCAGCCAACCTACGGGGCGGGAGTCCGGCGGGGAGCTGTTTTTT.

The rearrangement links TRBV6-2 or TRBV6-3 to TRBJ1-1; perhaps TRBD1 as D (5 bases). V lost 3 bases and J 5 bases, leaving 22 bases between the germline ends. Germline loops: CDR1 MNHEY, CDR2 SVGEGT. The CDR3 loop spans 17 amino acids. The CDR3 spells CASSYTAGRGIETEAFF. CDR3 sequence (DNA): TGTGCCAGCAGTTATACCGCTGGGAGGGGCATTGAAACTGAAGCTTTCTTT.

The chain employs TRBV5-6 and TRBJ1-5; 7 nucleotides line up with TRBD1. The CDR3 has 13 residues. Germline loops: CDR1 SGHDT, CDR2 YYEEEE. With V trimmed by 3 bases and J by 5 bases, 2 bases remained unmatched. As DNA, the CDR3 is TGTGCCAGCAGCTCAGGGGGTGATCAGCCCCAGCATTTT. Translation: CASSSGGDQPQHF.

This clone was seen only a few times. DNA of the CDR3: TGTGCCAGCAGCCCCCCGTTTCGGGGAGCTGAAGCTTTCTTT. The encoded protein is CASSPPFRGAEAFF. The V call is TRBV7-9, the J call TRBJ1-1; D is undetermined. V was shortened by 5 bases and J by 6 bases, with 16 bases between the two germline ends. This CDR3 comprises 14 residues. CDR1 and CDR2 (germline): SEHNR, FQNEAQ (reference sequence).